The entry that follows covers one T cell receptor (beta chain) sequence. Its antigen is unidentified. The sample belongs to a study of T cell repertoires in cytomegalovirus infection. Study-level information: It can be stated that public TCR beta signatures indicated CMV infection as well as a matching HLA type. Study results and limitations: Cumulative public TCR beta family frequency identified CMV carriers with the relevant HLA. There were HLA-C-restricted CMV-specific TCR beta clonotypes dominating the ex vivo response.

TCRdb passed the reads through MiXCR, listing each CDR3 protein once. The sample yields fewer than 350,000 distinct CDR3 sequences, roughly 16% seen once. Trimming pared 6 bases from V and 1 base from J, leaving 10 bases between. Germline-derived CDR1 and CDR2 are ENHRY and SYGVKD. This CDR3 region has 13 residues. Source material: PBMCs. The sequence was collected from a human donor in good health (CMV status not recorded). Some clones in this sample may be carry-over from other donors' samples. The chain links TRBV10-3 to TRBJ2-7; D might be TRBD2 (5 bases). CDR3 in amino acids: CAISLGESYEQYF. CDR3 nucleotides: TGTGCCATCAGCCTCGGGGAATCCTACGAGCAGTACTTC.